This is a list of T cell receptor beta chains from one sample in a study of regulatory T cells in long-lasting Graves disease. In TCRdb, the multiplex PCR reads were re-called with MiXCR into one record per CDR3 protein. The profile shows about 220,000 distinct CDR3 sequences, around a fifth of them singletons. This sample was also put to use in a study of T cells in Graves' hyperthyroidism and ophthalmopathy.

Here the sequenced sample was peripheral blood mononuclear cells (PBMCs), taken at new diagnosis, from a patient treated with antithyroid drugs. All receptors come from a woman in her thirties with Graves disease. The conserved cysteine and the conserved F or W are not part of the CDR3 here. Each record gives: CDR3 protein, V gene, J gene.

CDR3aa: ASSLIPREANEQY
v_gene: TRBV12-3/TRBV12-4
j_gene: TRBJ2-7

CDR3aa: ASKNWASADEQY
v_gene: TRBV2
j_gene: TRBJ2-7

CDR3aa: ASQPGQEGKLF
v_gene: TRBV5-1
j_gene: TRBJ1-4

CDR3aa: AGRQEANQPQH
v_gene: TRBV6-1
j_gene: TRBJ1-5

CDR3aa: ASSRDSLGGYT
v_gene: TRBV12-3/TRBV12-4
j_gene: TRBJ1-2

CDR3aa: ASSQRQGSIYGYT
v_gene: TRBV2
j_gene: TRBJ1-2

CDR3aa: ASSFTTDREQY
v_gene: TRBV11-2
j_gene: TRBJ2-7

CDR3aa: SAPRTGGGNGCT
v_gene: TRBV20-1
j_gene: TRBJ1-2

CDR3aa: ASRRRPGETNEKLF
v_gene: TRBV6-1
j_gene: TRBJ1-4

CDR3aa: ASSPLGVINSPLH
v_gene: TRBV18
j_gene: TRBJ1-6

CDR3aa: ASGLVRGGREKLF
v_gene: TRBV12-5
j_gene: TRBJ1-4

CDR3aa: ATSRSREGTDTQY
v_gene: TRBV15
j_gene: TRBJ2-3

CDR3aa: AISDLGNYGYT
v_gene: TRBV10-3
j_gene: TRBJ1-2

CDR3aa: AWSVPTGYGYT
v_gene: TRBV30
j_gene: TRBJ1-2

CDR3aa: ASRAGTSSTDTQY
v_gene: TRBV2
j_gene: TRBJ2-3

CDR3aa: ASRSPTGPGANVLT
v_gene: TRBV27
j_gene: TRBJ2-6

CDR3aa: ASSYGEVINQPQH
v_gene: TRBV6-5
j_gene: TRBJ1-5

CDR3aa: ASSDWGRNSPLH
v_gene: TRBV6-2/TRBV6-3
j_gene: TRBJ1-6

CDR3aa: ASSLTETQY
v_gene: TRBV7-2
j_gene: TRBJ2-5

CDR3aa: ASSAVGTGIYNEQF
v_gene: TRBV7-8
j_gene: TRBJ2-1

CDR3aa: SARDFKNEQY
v_gene: TRBV20-1
j_gene: TRBJ2-7

CDR3aa: ASSLGPQGASYEQY
v_gene: TRBV13
j_gene: TRBJ2-7

CDR3aa: ATSEGTASGNTIY
v_gene: TRBV24-1
j_gene: TRBJ1-3

CDR3aa: ASSLEGSNYNEQF
v_gene: TRBV14
j_gene: TRBJ2-1

CDR3aa: ASSDIARSAKNIQY
v_gene: TRBV2
j_gene: TRBJ2-4

CDR3aa: ASSGRAGGPGETQY
v_gene: TRBV9
j_gene: TRBJ2-5

CDR3aa: ASSFLNWPVGYT
v_gene: TRBV12-3/TRBV12-4
j_gene: TRBJ1-2

CDR3aa: ASSDSTNTGELF
v_gene: TRBV6-4
j_gene: TRBJ2-2

CDR3aa: ASSLSRGANIQY
v_gene: TRBV28
j_gene: TRBJ2-4

CDR3aa: SASLDSSTNEKLF
v_gene: TRBV20-1
j_gene: TRBJ1-4

CDR3aa: ASSLPDMGLAGVETQY
v_gene: TRBV28
j_gene: TRBJ2-5

CDR3aa: ASSLASYNSPLH
v_gene: TRBV5-1
j_gene: TRBJ1-6

CDR3aa: ASSSNAGGDETQY
v_gene: TRBV7-8
j_gene: TRBJ2-5

CDR3aa: ASTLGGARAEAF
v_gene: TRBV28
j_gene: TRBJ1-1

CDR3aa: ASSQTQETQY
v_gene: TRBV12-3/TRBV12-4
j_gene: TRBJ2-5

CDR3aa: ASSLGDRDSETQY
v_gene: TRBV11-2
j_gene: TRBJ2-5

CDR3aa: ASSIPAGARTEAF
v_gene: TRBV19
j_gene: TRBJ1-1

CDR3aa: ASSLISQGQNQPQH
v_gene: TRBV27
j_gene: TRBJ1-5

CDR3aa: ASSPVLLSGNTIY
v_gene: TRBV18
j_gene: TRBJ1-3

CDR3aa: ASRLAHGQAYEQY
v_gene: TRBV14
j_gene: TRBJ2-7

CDR3aa: ASSMRQGSYNEQF
v_gene: TRBV9
j_gene: TRBJ2-1

CDR3aa: SARAARSSYNSPLH
v_gene: TRBV20-1
j_gene: TRBJ1-6

CDR3aa: ASSDRVYGYT
v_gene: TRBV6-1
j_gene: TRBJ1-2

CDR3aa: ASSRTGSTDTQY
v_gene: TRBV19
j_gene: TRBJ2-3

CDR3aa: ASSYGTGELF
v_gene: TRBV6-2/TRBV6-3
j_gene: TRBJ2-2

CDR3aa: AISERGSGGSTDTQY
v_gene: TRBV10-3
j_gene: TRBJ2-3

CDR3aa: ACLGGQGTTEAF
v_gene: TRBV30
j_gene: TRBJ1-1

CDR3aa: ASSPQSGSSYEQY
v_gene: TRBV11-2
j_gene: TRBJ2-7

CDR3aa: ASSQRTGENEQY
v_gene: TRBV3-1
j_gene: TRBJ2-7

CDR3aa: ASSYSLAGGYEQY
v_gene: TRBV6-5
j_gene: TRBJ2-7

CDR3aa: SAREASGSYTDTQY
v_gene: TRBV20-1
j_gene: TRBJ2-3

CDR3aa: ASSLGLAGNDEQF
v_gene: TRBV7-9
j_gene: TRBJ2-1